This T cell receptor (beta chain) was recorded in a study of cytomegalovirus exposure and HLA in healthy donors. On this clone: Antigen: not known. One end of the junction fails to match germline, which may point to a read error.

In the PCR, 60 Vbeta and 13 Jbeta primers were used. The method was immunoSEQ multiplex PCR; TCRdb's version includes in-frame clones alone and lacks a portion of them. This table holds approximately 90,000 clones, less than 80% found once. Study results and limitations: Within the data, a cluster of highly shared sequence variants was likely a sequencing artifact.

This receptor was obtained from a male donor in good health and CMV-seronegative. Material for sequencing was PBMCs.

CDR3 in DNA: TGTGCCAGCAGCCCCGGGACTAGCGGGGGGTTCCAAGAGACCCGGTACTTC. This translates into CASSPGTSGGFQETRYF. The genes are TRBV2 and TRBJ2-5; 15 bases fit TRBD2. CDR3 size: 17 residues. CDR1 SNHLY and CDR2 FYNNEI come from the germline V gene.